This T cell receptor (beta chain) was captured in a study of T cell changes during pregnancy in multiple sclerosis. Clones were read by immunoSEQ multiplex PCR, and TCRdb kept only the in-frame ones, dropping some. This repertoire shows some 85,000 clones, 80% to 95% found once; its top ten account for about 0.72%. V was pared by 3 bases and J by 5 bases, with 8 bases between. CDR3 length: 13 residues. Germline values: CDR1 SGHTA, CDR2 FQGNSA. The rearrangement links TRBV7-2 to TRBJ1-5; D is unclear. The material was peripheral blood, obtained in the second trimester of pregnancy. This sequence was found in a female donor in good health, enrolled as a control in a pregnancy study. The CDR3 spells CASSFDWDQPQHF. The CDR3 bases are TGTGCCAGCAGCTTCGACTGGGATCAGCCCCAGCATTTT.